This T cell receptor (beta chain) was found in a study of technical replicates of blood from four donors. This CDR3 has 14 residues. From germline, CDR1 is MDHEN and CDR2 SYDVKM. The V end was cut by 11 bases, the J end by 6 bases, with 20 bases between. The table came from immunoSEQ multiplex PCR; TCRdb's copy has only in-frame clones and leaves some out. This sample has around 61,000 clones, with almost 97% found just once. The TCR sequence derives from a human donor in good health. The chain joins TRBV28 to TRBJ1-5; a weak D match, TRBD1 (6 bases). The sequencing sample was made of T cells isolated from PBMCs. CDR3 residues: CALNGGGSIQPQHF. CDR3 bases: TGTGCCCTTAATGGGGGGGGCTCGATTCAGCCCCAGCATTTT.